This T cell receptor beta chain emerged from a study of early T cells in non-severe SARS-CoV-2 infection. TCRdb ran MiXCR on the 5' RACE reads and lists one entry per CDR3 protein. The sample contains over 80,000 distinct CDR3 sequences, 11% to 15% of which appear only once. The CDR3 covers 12 residues. Trimming took 3 bases from V and 5 from J, leaving 7 bases between them. The sample consisted of whole blood. The chain combines TRBV12-3 or TRBV12-4 with TRBJ2-5; unclear D gene. The receptor was isolated from an adult who was a healthcare worker with PCR-confirmed SARS-CoV-2 infection or an uninfected control (not recorded which). CDR3 nucleotide sequence: TGTGCCAGCAGTTTGTCTGCGGAGACCCAGTACTTC. Translating it yields CASSLSAETQYF.